The 27 T cell receptor beta chains in this list originate from one sample, sequenced in a study of control samples from healthy donors and cancer patients. Only in-frame clones appear in the TCRdb table, and some are missing; sequencing was by immunoSEQ multiplex PCR. In the table there are 95,000 to 150,000 clones, about 90% of which are singletons. The sequenced sample consisted of blood. The receptors here all came from a man between 60 and 75 years old in good health.

The V gene is TRBV5-4, the J gene TRBJ2-7, with TRBD1 as a possible D gene (5 bases). Germline V gene sequence: CDR1 SGHNT, CDR2 YYREEE (reference sequence). The CDR3 is made up of 16 amino acids. Deletions cut 4 bases from V and 4 bases from J, with 21 bases between. CDR3 protein: CASSPPPQGFTYEQYF. In DNA, the CDR3 is TGTGCCAGCAGCCCCCCGCCCCAGGGTTTCACGTACGAGCAGTACTTC.

The V gene is TRBV5-1, the J gene TRBJ1-4; 9 nucleotides match TRBD1. With V trimmed by 5 bases and J by 6 bases, 5 bases remained unmatched. The germline CDR1 and CDR2 sequences are SGHRS and YFSETQ. There are 14 residues in the CDR3. The CDR3 nucleotides read TGCGCCAGCAGTGATGGACAGGGGTATGAAAAACTGTTTTTT. It is translated as CASSDGQGYEKLFF. Together with reference TRBV5-1 and TRBJ1-4, the CDR3 gives the full variable domain: KAGVTQTPRYLIKTRGQQVTLSCSPISGHRSVSWYQQTPGQGLQFLFEYFSETQRNKGNFPGRFSGRQFSNSRSEMNVSTLELGDSALYLCASSDGQGYEKLFFGSGTQLSVL.

This clone was seen once. This sequence joins TRBV27 and TRBJ1-1; D is unresolved. Trimming removed 1 base from V and 4 bases from J, with 10 bases in between. Germline V gives CDR1 MNHEY, CDR2 SMNVEV (reference sequence). The CDR3 is 14 residues long. The CDR3 protein is CASSLWSEGTEAFF. The CDR3, as DNA: TGTGCCAGCAGTTTATGGTCGGAGGGCACTGAAGCTTTCTTT.

V usage is TRBV6-5 and J usage is TRBJ1-3, with a weak D call TRBD1 (6 bases). Germline values: CDR1 MNHEY, CDR2 SVGAGI. The CDR3 totals 14 residues. Trimming took 7 bases from V and 0 from J, leaving 10 bases between them. CDR3 in DNA: TGTGCCAGCATCGGGGGCCCCTCTGGAAACACCATATATTTT. This sequence encodes CASIGGPSGNTIYF.

This clone was counted once. The chain has TRBV7-2 and TRBJ1-3, with TRBD1 matching 8 bases. Germline-derived CDR1 and CDR2 are SGHTA and FQGNSA. The ends lost 6 bases at V and 4 bases at J; junction bases unmatched: 8. The CDR3 length is 15 residues. The CDR3 DNA is TGTGCCAGCAGTATCCAGGGGGCTAGCGGAAACACCATATATTTT. It specifies CASSIQGASGNTIYF.

The table lists this clone with a count of one. V gene TRBV7-8 combines with J gene TRBJ1-5; no definite D call. Germline loops: CDR1 SGHVS, CDR2 FQNEAQ. CDR3 length: 14 amino acids. Trimming pared 5 bases from V and 4 bases from J, leaving 12 bases between. In nucleotides, the CDR3 is TGTGCCAGCAGCCCGACGATTGGGAATCAGCCCCAGCATTTT. It specifies CASSPTIGNQPQHF.

The chain couples TRBV6-5 to TRBJ1-6; 9 bases fit TRBD1. CDR1 and CDR2 from the germline V gene are MNHEY and SVGAGI. With V trimmed by 10 bases and J by 7 bases, 5 bases remained unmatched. The CDR3 totals 13 residues. The CDR3 spells CATSGTGNSPLHF. CDR3 DNA sequence: TGTGCCACCTCCGGGACAGGGAATTCACCCCTCCACTTT.

The V call is TRBV7-9, the J call TRBJ1-1; no clear D. Trimming cost V 4 bases and J 4 bases, with 10 bases left between them. CDR1 and CDR2 from the germline V gene are SEHNR and FQNEAQ (reference sequence). This CDR3 has 13 residues. Written as DNA, the CDR3 is TGTGCCAGCAGCTCACCGATTAGCACTGAAGCTTTCTTT. It codes for CASSSPISTEAFF.

The V gene is TRBV6-6, the J gene TRBJ1-1; no firm D call. Germline V gene data show CDR1 as MNHNY and CDR2 as SVGAGI (reference sequence). Trimming shortened V by 7 bases and J by 9 bases, and 15 bases separated the two germline ends. This CDR3 has 12 amino acids. The CDR3 loop is CASTVDVTQAFF. The CDR3 nucleotides are TGTGCCAGCACCGTTGACGTTACCCAAGCTTTCTTT.

The chain employs TRBV9 and TRBJ1-1, with TRBD1 matching over 10 bases. J gave up 5 bases and V 0 bases, and 4 bases lay outside the gene matches. This CDR3 has 15 residues. Germline values: CDR1 SGDLS, CDR2 YYNGEE. The DNA for the CDR3 is TGTGCCAGCAGCGTAGAGCCGGGACAGGGGACTGAAGCTTTCTTT. Translated, it gives CASSVEPGQGTEAFF.

The rearrangement joins TRBV3-1 (or the pseudogene TRBV3-2) to TRBJ1-2; possible D gene TRBD1, 5 bases. This CDR3 region has 11 residues. Per the germline V gene, CDR1 is LGHDT and CDR2 is YNNKEL (reference sequence). V was clipped by 7 bases and J by 4 bases, with 7 bases between them. CDR3 sequence (DNA): TGTGCCAGCAAGGACACCTATGGCTACACCTTC. Amino acids: CASKDTYGYTF.

The rearrangement links TRBV2 to TRBJ2-3; D assignment may be TRBD1 or TRBD2 (6 bases each). Germline V CDR1 and CDR2: SNHLY, FYNNEI. Trimming shortened V by 7 bases and J by 2 bases, and 13 bases separated the two germline ends. The CDR3 covers 14 residues. The CDR3 nucleotides read TGTGCCAGCAACTGGGGGGCCTACACAGATACGCAGTATTTT. Its translation is CASNWGAYTDTQYF. Full variable domain (missing parts from reference TRBV2 and TRBJ2-3): EPEVTQTPSHQVTQMGQEVILRCVPISNHLYFYWYRQILGQKVEFLVSFYNNEISEKSEIFDDQFSVERPDGSNFTLKIRSTKLEDSAMYFCASNWGAYTDTQYFGPGTRLTVL.

This chain connects TRBV5-4 to TRBJ2-7; D gene unclear. The CDR3 is made up of 13 amino acids. V was trimmed by 2 bases and J by 7 bases, leaving 13 bases between them. Germline V gives CDR1 SGHNT, CDR2 YYREEE (reference sequence). The CDR3 reads CASSFISGGEQYF. The CDR3 region has the DNA TGTGCCAGCAGCTTTATATCCGGTGGGGAGCAGTACTTC.

This clone showed up just a few times. The chain recombines TRBV5-1 with TRBJ2-3; 7 bases agree with TRBD2. The germline V gene has CDR1 SGHRS and CDR2 YFSETQ. CDR3 size: 14 residues. J was trimmed by 1 base and V by 2 bases; bases with no gene match: 1. The CDR3 DNA follows: TGCGCCAGCAGCTTACGGGGGGGCACAGATACGCAGTATTTT. It translates to CASSLRGGTDTQYF.

This clone was seen a handful of times. The rearrangement uses TRBV12-3 or TRBV12-4 and TRBJ1-2; D is undetermined. V lost 5 bases, J lost 8 bases, and 6 bases lay in between. The CDR3 sequence is 10 residues long. CDR3 amino acids: CASSGQGYTF. CDR3 bases: TGTGCCAGCAGTGGGCAGGGCTACACCTTC.

V gene TRBV6-4 combines with J gene TRBJ2-2; the match to TRBD2 covers 7 bases. This CDR3 has 18 amino acids. CDR1 is MRHNA, CDR2 SNTAGT, per germline. Trimming removed 2 bases from V and 0 bases from J; junction bases left unmatched: 9. The CDR3 nucleotides read TGTGCCAGCAGTGACCCACGGGGGGTGACAGCGAACACCGGGGAGCTGTTTTTT. Translating gives CASSDPRGVTANTGELFF.

The rearrangement links TRBV5-6 to TRBJ1-2; D is undetermined. V dropped 0 bases and J dropped 7 bases, with 7 bases sitting between them. Germline CDR1 SGHDT, CDR2 YYEEEE. This CDR3 has 12 residues. The CDR3 loop reads CASSLAGGGYTF. CDR3 sequence (DNA): TGTGCCAGCAGCTTGGCAGGCGGTGGCTACACCTTC.

The DNA of the CDR3 is TGTGCCAGCTCACCAGGGACAGGGGCGCAGGCCTATGGCTACACCTTC. Amino acids: CASSPGTGAQAYGYTF. The genes are TRBV18 and TRBJ1-2; 10 bases map to TRBD1. Losses at the gene ends were 2 bases for V and 4 bases for J; bases not matched to a gene: 7. CDR3 length equals 16 residues. CDR1 is KGHSH, CDR2 LQKENI, per germline.

V and J are TRBV5-1 and TRBJ2-7, with TRBD1 identical over 8 bases. In germline, CDR1 is SGHRS, CDR2 YFSETQ. The trim removed 0 bases at V and 7 bases at J, leaving 15 bases unmatched. This CDR3 contains 17 residues. The CDR3: CASSLVVRGQGADEQYF. The CDR3 DNA is TGCGCCAGCAGCTTGGTCGTCAGGGGGCAGGGGGCGGATGAGCAGTACTTC.

This rearrangement joins TRBV18 to TRBJ2-1; 11 bases are a match to TRBD2. The CDR3 runs to 15 residues. V lost 4 bases and J lost 8; bases outside the gene matches: 7. The germline V gene has CDR1 KGHSH and CDR2 LQKENI. Here the CDR3 reads CASSLGTSGTDEQFF. CDR3 in DNA: TGTGCCAGCTCACTCGGGACTAGCGGTACTGATGAGCAGTTCTTC.

The rearrangement uses TRBV30 and TRBJ1-1; TRBD1 matches 7 bases. There are 13 residues in the CDR3. The V segment lost 4 bases and the J segment 14 bases; nucleotides outside the gene matches: 16. Germline V gene data show CDR1 as GTSNPN and CDR2 as SVGIG (reference sequence). In DNA, the CDR3 is TGTGCCTGGACCCGCAGGGGGTACCTCGGTCCCTTCTTT. Protein: CAWTRRGYLGPFF. Full variable domain (rest looked up from reference TRBV30 and TRBJ1-1): SQTIHQWPATLVQPVGSPLSLECTVEGTSNPNLYWYRQAAGRGLQLLFYSVGIGQISSEVPQNLSASRPQDRQFILSSKKLLLSDSGFYLCAWTRRGYLGPFFGQGTRLTVV.

The V call is TRBV3-1 (or the pseudogene TRBV3-2), the J call TRBJ1-2; 7 nucleotides match TRBD1. This CDR3 comprises 16 residues. CDR1 is LGHDT, CDR2 YNNKEL, per germline (reference sequence). The trim removed 0 bases at V and 7 bases at J, leaving 11 bases unmatched. The CDR3 is CASSQDTRQGTGGYTF. CDR3 bases: TGTGCCAGCAGCCAAGATACGAGACAGGGTACTGGTGGCTACACCTTC.

The V and J genes are TRBV30 and TRBJ1-2; the D is unclear. The CDR3 length is 14 residues. The germline V gene has CDR1 GTSNPN and CDR2 SVGIG (reference sequence). With 0 bases removed from V and 4 bases from J, the gap between germline ends came to 12 bases. The chain's CDR3 is CAWSVGLSIYGYTF. CDR3 in DNA: TGTGCCTGGAGTGTAGGTCTCAGTATCTATGGCTACACCTTC.

The chain carries TRBV5-1 and TRBJ1-1; D perhaps matches TRBD1 (5 bases). Germline loops: CDR1 SGHRS, CDR2 YFSETQ. CDR3 length: 14 amino acids. Between the trimmed V and J ends, which lost 0 bases and 4 bases, there was a span of 10 bases. The CDR3 DNA is TGCGCCAGCAGCTTGGCCCCGGGGGGCACTGAAGCTTTCTTT. Translation gives CASSLAPGGTEAFF. The full variable domain, with the rest looked up from reference TRBV5-1 and TRBJ1-1, is KAGVTQTPRYLIKTRGQQVTLSCSPISGHRSVSWYQQTPGQGLQFLFEYFSETQRNKGNFPGRFSGRQFSNSRSEMNVSTLELGDSALYLCASSLAPGGTEAFFGQGTRLTVV.

This rearrangement joins TRBV5-1 to TRBJ2-5, with 8 bases aligning to TRBD2. CDR3 size: 14 residues. After removal of 2 bases from V and 2 bases from J, the junction contained 2 bases not matched to a gene. Germline values: CDR1 SGHRS, CDR2 YFSETQ. The chain's CDR3 is CASSLGTRQETQYF. In DNA, the CDR3 is TGCGCCAGCAGCTTAGGGACTAGACAAGAGACCCAGTACTTC.

The chain employs TRBV30 and TRBJ1-3; a possible D gene is TRBD1 (5 bases). The CDR3 consists of 14 residues. From germline, CDR1 is GTSNPN and CDR2 SVGIG (reference sequence). V was clipped by 2 bases and J by 3 bases, with 11 bases between them. Here the CDR3 reads CAWSYGADGNTIYF. The DNA of the CDR3 is TGTGCCTGGAGTTATGGGGCAGATGGAAACACCATATATTTT.

A single count supports this clone. CDR3 nucleotide sequence: TGTGCCAGCAGTTTATCGTGGGGTTTGGACTATGGCTACACCTTC. Protein: CASSLSWGLDYGYTF. V gene TRBV28 combines with J gene TRBJ1-2; no definite D call. The CDR3 covers 15 residues. Germline CDR1 reads MDHEN; CDR2 reads SYDVKM. The V gene lost 1 base and the J gene lost 3 bases, with 12 bases spanning the gap.